The T cell receptor beta chain under discussion was sequenced for a study of cytomegalovirus exposure and HLA in healthy donors. Trimming pared 3 bases from V and 5 bases from J, leaving 6 bases between. This CDR3 has 12 amino acids. CDR1 and CDR2 from the germline V gene are SGHAT and FQNNGV. Clones were read by immunoSEQ multiplex PCR, and TCRdb kept only the in-frame ones, dropping some. The sample lists roughly 260,000 clones; nearly 90% were seen once. This chain links TRBV11-2 with TRBJ2-3; D gene uncertain. The sample comprised PBMCs. The clonotype comes from a woman between 18 and 29 years old in good health and CMV-seronegative. The CDR3 coding sequence is TGTGCCAGCAGCTTGTCAATAGATACGCAGTATTTT. It codes for CASSLSIDTQYF.